These 15 T cell receptor beta chains share one sample of origin, sequenced in a study of blood T cell repertoires in COVID-19. Clones were sequenced by immunoSEQ multiplex PCR, and TCRdb holds only the in-frame ones, with some missing. The profile shows some 180,000 clones, more than 80% of them singletons. The source material was peripheral blood. These TCRs come from a human donor in a cohort sampled during active COVID-19.

The chain carries TRBV20-1 and TRBJ1-1; a weak D match, TRBD1 (5 bases). This CDR3 contains 10 residues. Trimming pared 7 bases from V and 7 bases from J, leaving 10 bases between. Germline values: CDR1 DFQATT, CDR2 SNEGSKA (reference sequence). This CDR3 reads CSVTGGEAFF. Here the CDR3 DNA reads TGCAGTGTAACCGGGGGTGAAGCTTTCTTT.

The CDR3 nucleotides read TGTGCCAGCAGCTTAGCCCCCGCGGCCTACGAGCAGTACTTC. Translated: CASSLAPAAYEQYF. The V gene is TRBV7-2, the J gene TRBJ2-7; no reliable D call. V gave up 0 bases and J gave up 2 bases, with 8 bases separating them. Germline assignment: CDR1 SGHTA and CDR2 FQGNSA. The CDR3 is made up of 14 amino acids.

The V gene is TRBV5-1, the J gene TRBJ1-1; 8 bases map to TRBD1. V lost 2 bases and J lost 2; bases outside the gene matches: 2. Germline-derived CDR1 and CDR2 are SGHRS and YFSETQ. The CDR3 sequence is 14 residues long. The chain's CDR3 is CASSFGQGNTEAFF. The DNA for the CDR3 is TGCGCCAGCAGCTTCGGACAGGGAAACACTGAAGCTTTCTTT.

The CDR3 region has the DNA TGCGCCAGCAGCCAAGCATCCCGGAGCTCCTATAATTCACCCCTCCACTTT. Protein sequence: CASSQASRSSYNSPLHF. V and J are TRBV4-1 and TRBJ1-6, with D hard to call. The CDR3 runs 17 residues. The V gene lost 1 base and the J gene lost 0 bases, with 10 bases spanning the gap. Germline loops: CDR1 MGHRA, CDR2 YSYEKL.

A few counts support this clone. This chain joins TRBV19 and TRBJ1-5; 7 bases are a match to TRBD1. CDR1 is LNHDA and CDR2 is SQIVND in the germline V gene (reference sequence). Germline trimming cut 6 bases from V and 2 bases from J; bases unmatched to any gene: 4. The length of the CDR3 is 14 residues. CDR3 amino acids: CASRSDRGNQPQHF. The CDR3 bases are TGTGCCAGTAGATCAGACAGGGGCAATCAGCCCCAGCATTTT.

V and J are TRBV11-2 and TRBJ2-1; 10 bases match TRBD1. The CDR3 loop spans 15 amino acids. Germline V CDR1 and CDR2: SGHAT, FQNNGV. The V gene end was trimmed by 3 bases and the J gene end by 2 bases; junction bases not matched to a gene: 1. CDR3 nucleotides: TGTGCCAGCAGCTTGGGACAGGGGACCTACAATGAGCAGTTCTTC. This codes for CASSLGQGTYNEQFF.

The V and J genes are TRBV18 and TRBJ2-7; 10 bases are a match to TRBD2. After removal of 3 bases from V and 4 bases from J, the junction contained 3 bases not matched to a gene. Germline CDR1 KGHSH, CDR2 LQKENI. This CDR3 has 14 residues. The CDR3 sequence: CASSPGLAEYEQYF. The CDR3 DNA follows: TGTGCCAGCTCACCCGGACTAGCGGAGTACGAGCAGTACTTC.

V gene TRBV7-2 combines with J gene TRBJ1-2, with a weak D call TRBD1 (5 bases). V lost 0 bases and J 3 bases, leaving 11 bases between the germline ends. The CDR3 runs to 15 residues. Germline values: CDR1 SGHTA, CDR2 FQGNSA. The chain's CDR3 is CASSLASREDYGYTF. The CDR3 DNA is TGTGCCAGCAGCTTAGCAAGCAGGGAGGACTATGGCTACACCTTC.

This chain links TRBV2 with TRBJ1-2; D ambiguous. Germline CDR1 reads SNHLY; CDR2 reads FYNNEI. The germline V and J ends were trimmed by 3 bases and 2 bases, with 7 bases remaining between them. The CDR3 is 13 residues long. Written as DNA, the CDR3 is TGTGCCAGCAGTGATCCTGAGAACTATGGCTACACCTTC. Translation: CASSDPENYGYTF.

The chain uses TRBV3-1 (or the pseudogene TRBV3-2) and TRBJ2-6; D is uncertain. The CDR3 is 15 amino acids. V lost 5 bases and J 4 bases, leaving 12 bases between the germline ends. The germline CDR1 and CDR2 sequences are LGHDT and YNNKEL (reference sequence). CDR3 DNA: TGTGCCAGCAGCACTACCGTCTCCGGGGCCAACGTCCTGACTTTC. Protein sequence: CASSTTVSGANVLTF.

This sequence joins TRBV7-8 and TRBJ2-5, with D perhaps matching TRBD2 (6 bases). Trimming pared 0 bases from V and 5 bases from J, leaving 19 bases between. CDR1 and CDR2 (germline): SGHVS, FQNEAQ. The CDR3 loop spans 17 amino acids. CDR3 sequence reads: CASSLAASGRAGETQYF. CDR3 bases: TGTGCCAGCAGCTTAGCGGCTTCGGGCAGGGCGGGGGAGACCCAGTACTTC.

The chain employs TRBV4-1 and TRBJ1-6; no clear D gene. Trimming cost V 1 base and J 6 bases, with 10 bases left between them. The germline V gene encodes CDR1 MGHRA and CDR2 YSYEKL. The CDR3 length is 15 residues. CDR3 sequence (DNA): TGCGCCAGCAGCCAAGGGGTAGCATTTAATTCACCCCTCCACTTT. It encodes CASSQGVAFNSPLHF.

V gene TRBV29-1 combines with J gene TRBJ1-2, with D uncertain. Looked up from germline, CDR1 is SQVTM and CDR2 is ANQGSEA. Trimming took 5 bases from V and 2 from J, leaving 24 bases between them. There are 17 residues in the CDR3. The CDR3 nucleotides read TGCAGCGTTATAGGCACGCACCGGAGGGTAGGGAACTATGGCTACACCTTC. Translating gives CSVIGTHRRVGNYGYTF.

The table lists this clone with a few counts. V usage is TRBV5-8 and J usage is TRBJ2-1; no clear D gene. The V gene's germline CDR1 is SGHTS and CDR2 YDEGEE. Trimming left V 0 bases short and J 6 bases short, with 13 bases between. The CDR3 is 15 residues long. CDR3 nucleotide sequence: TGTGCCAGCAGCTTGGTAGTAACAGTCCCCAATGAGCAGTTCTTC. Translated, it gives CASSLVVTVPNEQFF.

The rearrangement links TRBV23-1 to TRBJ1-2, with TRBD1 matching over 12 bases. TRBV23-1 is identified as an open reading frame with a role that is uncertain. V shed 4 bases and J 4 bases; nucleotides not matched to a gene: 13. The CDR3 sequence is 18 residues long. In DNA, the CDR3 is TGCGCCAGCAGTCGGACCGGGACAGGGGGCAGCCGGGGCTATGGCTACACCTTC. It translates to CASSRTGTGGSRGYGYTF.